This T cell receptor beta chain derives from a study of blood T cells in healthy people across ages. Concerning this clonotype itself: Its antigen is not known. Possible read error: a much larger clone is one base away.

Primers used in a second PCR of about 6 to 11 cycles were a sample-barcoded 5' primer and a J-beta primer mix. A tag from a template-switch adaptor with 12 random nucleotides marked each cDNA molecule. TCRdb fed the 5' RACE reads into MiXCR, producing one record per CDR3 protein. The sample records approximately 700,000 distinct CDR3 sequences, about 30% being singletons. Points from the study as a whole: Older age went with lower TCR beta diversity per million T cells, in a roughly linear way.

Healthy Caucasian individuals from Russia aged 6 to 90 served as donors. Trimming took off 6 bases at V and 6 bases at J, with 14 bases between the two ends. The CDR3 extends over 13 amino acids. Germline V lookup: CDR1 SNHLY, CDR2 FYNNEI. The gene calls are TRBV2 and TRBJ1-2; no definite D call. The TCR was taken from a woman over 75 in good health. The sequencing sample was made of blood. The CDR3 DNA reads TGTGCCAGCAGCCCTCCGCAGAGGGATGGCTACACCTTC. Translation: CASSPPQRDGYTF.